This T cell receptor (beta chain) is from a study of regulatory T cells in long-lasting Graves disease. Per the germline V gene, CDR1 is DFQATT and CDR2 is SNEGSKA (reference sequence). The CDR3 sequence is 13 residues long. The ends were cut back, 7 bases at V and 1 base at J, with 13 bases in the middle. This clonotype was detected many times. iRepertoire HTBI primers and Arm-PCR of CDR3 regions built TCR beta libraries. One entry per CDR3 protein results from TCRdb running MiXCR on the multiplex PCR reads. The table records some 500,000 distinct CDR3 sequences, about 14% of them present only once. Time point: newly diagnosed GD, antithyroid drugs for less than 3 months. Scientists built the TCR library using RNA that was extracted from PBMCs. The sample was also linked to a second study, of T cells in Graves' hyperthyroidism and ophthalmopathy. This second report adds: A lack of ophthalmopathy progression within 18 months defined stable Graves' hyperthyroidism.

Sequenced material: peripheral blood mononuclear cells (PBMCs), taken at new diagnosis, from a patient treated with antithyroid drugs. The source is a man aged 30 to 39 with Graves disease. The chain joins TRBV20-1 to TRBJ2-5, with D perhaps TRBD2 (6 bases). In DNA form, the CDR3 reads TGCAGTGTGCCTAGGAGGGCCCAAGAGACCCAGTACTTC. The encoded protein is CSVPRRAQETQYF.